This TCR beta chain derives from a study of blood T cell repertoires in COVID-19. The overall study: Acute-phase and convalescent COVID-19 samples originated in the United States, Italy and Spain. T cells, B-cell-depleted T cells, or PBMCs supplied cDNA or gDNA.

This clone has just a few counts. In assigning cohorts, the study relied on participant-reported clinical history. Trimming removed 5 bases at V and 4 bases at J, with 12 bases between. Germline values: CDR1 SEHNR, CDR2 FQNEAQ (reference sequence). The CDR3 has 13 residues. The protocol was immunoSEQ multiplex PCR, while the TCRdb copy is restricted to in-frame clones and leaves out a portion. This sample carries some 360,000 clones, about nine tenths of them seen once, and the ten largest clones take around 0.92%. This receptor was obtained from a woman aged 30 to 39 who had been exposed to COVID-19. The sequenced sample was PBMCs or T cells enriched from blood (not recorded which). The rearrangement links TRBV7-9 to TRBJ2-7; possible D gene TRBD2, 5 bases. The CDR3 DNA follows: TGTGCCAGCAGCCATAAGGGCGGGTACGAGCAGTACTTC. It is translated as CASSHKGGYEQYF.